This entry describes one T cell receptor (beta chain). As originally analysed: Amplifying reference gene primers gave estimates of nucleated cell counts. TCRdb keeps only in-frame clones here, not all; method: immunoSEQ multiplex PCR. Clonal size and the V and J genes are those of that table, whereas D and trimming came from the DNA. The table records approximately 220,000 clones, roughly 84% of them present only once. The record originates from a study of blood T cell repertoires in COVID-19. In the study overall: Sites in the United States, Italy and Spain provided acute and convalescent COVID-19 samples. The analysed material was cDNA or gDNA that came from T cells, B-cell-depleted T cells, or PBMCs.

The germline V gene has CDR1 MDHEN and CDR2 SYDVKM. The CDR3 length is 13 residues. V dropped 6 bases and J dropped 4; count of bases not matched to a gene: 4. Sample: peripheral blood. The rearrangement uses TRBV28 and TRBJ2-3; TRBD2 agrees at 7 bases. The TCR originated in a woman in her 30s who had recovered from COVID-19. The CDR3 protein is CASSLGGSDTQYF. The DNA of the CDR3 is TGTGCCAGCAGCCTGGGGGGGTCAGATACGCAGTATTTT. The variable domain in full, with the rest retrieved from reference TRBV28 and TRBJ2-3, is DVKVTQSSRYLVKRTGEKVFLECVQDMDHENMFWYRQDPGLGLRLIYFSYDVKMKEKGDIPEGYSVSREKKERFSLILESASTNQTSMYLCASSLGGSDTQYFGPGTRLTVL.